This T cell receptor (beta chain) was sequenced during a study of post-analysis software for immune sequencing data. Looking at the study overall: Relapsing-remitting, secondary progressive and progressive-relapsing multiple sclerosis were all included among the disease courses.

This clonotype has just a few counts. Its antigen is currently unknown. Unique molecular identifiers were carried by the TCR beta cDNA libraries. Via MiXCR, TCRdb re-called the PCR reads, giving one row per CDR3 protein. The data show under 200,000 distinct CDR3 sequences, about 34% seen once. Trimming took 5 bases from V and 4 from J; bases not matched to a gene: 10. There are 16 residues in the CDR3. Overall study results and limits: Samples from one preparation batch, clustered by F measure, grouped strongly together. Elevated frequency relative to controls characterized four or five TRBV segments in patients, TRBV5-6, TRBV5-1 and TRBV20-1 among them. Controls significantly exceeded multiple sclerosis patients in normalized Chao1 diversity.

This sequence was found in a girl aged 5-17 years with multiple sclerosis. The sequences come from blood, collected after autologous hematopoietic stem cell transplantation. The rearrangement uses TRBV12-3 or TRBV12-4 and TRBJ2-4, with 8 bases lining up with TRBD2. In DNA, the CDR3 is TGTGCCAGCAGTCGTAGCGGGACCACTACAAAAAACATTCAGTACTTC. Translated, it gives CASSRSGTTTKNIQYF.